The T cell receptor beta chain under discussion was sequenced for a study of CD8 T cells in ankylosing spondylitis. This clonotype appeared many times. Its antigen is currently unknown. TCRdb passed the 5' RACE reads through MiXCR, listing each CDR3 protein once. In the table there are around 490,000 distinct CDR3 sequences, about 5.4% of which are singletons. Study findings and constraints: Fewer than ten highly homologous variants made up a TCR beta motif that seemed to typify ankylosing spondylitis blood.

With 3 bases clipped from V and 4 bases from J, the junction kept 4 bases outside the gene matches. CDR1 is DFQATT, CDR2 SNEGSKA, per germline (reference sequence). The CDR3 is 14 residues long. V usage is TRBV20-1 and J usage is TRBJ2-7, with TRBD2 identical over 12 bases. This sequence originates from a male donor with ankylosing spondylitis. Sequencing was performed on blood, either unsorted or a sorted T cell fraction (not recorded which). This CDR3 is CSASPSGRVYEQYF. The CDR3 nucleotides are TGCAGTGCTAGCCCTAGCGGGAGGGTATACGAGCAGTACTTC.